These T cell receptor beta chains were read from a single sample in a study of blood T cell repertoires in COVID-19. Data came from immunoSEQ multiplex PCR; TCRdb stores just in-frame clones and leaves some out. Of about 220,000 clones listed, about 85% were seen once; the top ten hold roughly 5.3%. The source material was peripheral blood. The origin of the receptors is a woman aged 60 to 75 who had recovered from COVID-19. The CDR3 runs from the conserved cysteine through the conserved F or W. A D gene is named only where the DNA matches it firmly. Only some rows state a clone size, as once, few, many or a class for expanded clones.

J: TRBJ1-4
size: few
D: .
V: TRBV24-1
CDR3: CATSAVQGQTNEKLFF
DNA: TGTGCCACCAGTGCGGTCCAGGGCCAAACTAATGAAAAACTGTTTTTT

J: TRBJ1-2
size: .
D: TRBD1
V: TRBV9
CDR3: CASSPTGFNYGYTF
DNA: TGTGCCAGCAGCCCGACAGGGTTTAACTATGGCTACACCTTC

J: TRBJ2-5
size: .
D: TRBD2
V: TRBV2
CDR3: CASKRGEETQYF
DNA: TGTGCCAGCAAGCGGGGGGAAGAGACCCAGTACTTC

J: TRBJ2-2
size: few
D: TRBD1
V: TRBV15
CDR3: CATSRSRSGGSGELFF
DNA: TGTGCCACCAGCAGGAGCCGCTCAGGGGGATCCGGGGAGCTGTTTTTT

J: TRBJ1-2
size: once
D: TRBD1
V: TRBV9
CDR3: CASSVTGVYGYTF
DNA: TGTGCCAGCAGCGTTACAGGGGTCTATGGCTACACCTTC

J: TRBJ1-5
size: .
D: .
V: TRBV10-3
CDR3: CAISEIPGDQPQHF
DNA: TGTGCCATCAGTGAGATCCCGGGGGATCAGCCCCAGCATTTT

J: TRBJ2-3
size: .
D: .
V: TRBV7-3
CDR3: CASSSGTKVDTQYF
DNA: TGTGCCAGCAGCTCAGGGACAAAGGTAGATACGCAGTATTTT

J: TRBJ2-3
size: .
D: .
V: TRBV27
CDR3: CASSLLAGPDTQYF
DNA: TGTGCCAGCAGTTTATTGGCAGGGCCAGATACGCAGTATTTT

J: TRBJ1-6
size: .
D: .
V: TRBV30
CDR3: CARTTGLGSPLHF
DNA: TGTGCCAGGACGACAGGACTGGGTTCACCCCTCCACTTT

J: TRBJ2-1
size: .
D: TRBD2
V: TRBV5-8
CDR3: CASSGGGSSYNEQFF
DNA: TGTGCCAGCAGCGGGGGGGGGAGCTCCTACAATGAGCAGTTCTTC

J: TRBJ1-1
size: .
D: .
V: TRBV3-1/TRBV3-2
CDR3: CASSQRLRGIGEAFF
DNA: TGTGCCAGCAGCCAGCGCCTTCGGGGGATCGGGGAAGCTTTCTTT

J: TRBJ2-6
size: .
D: TRBD2
V: TRBV6-2/TRBV6-3
CDR3: CASSTMVAGGPSGANVLTF
DNA: TGTGCCAGCAGTACGATGGTAGCGGGGGGACCCTCTGGGGCCAACGTCCTGACTTTC

J: TRBJ2-3
size: .
D: TRBD2
V: TRBV29-1
CDR3: CSVESSGRTDTQYF
DNA: TGCAGCGTTGAGTCTAGCGGACGCACAGATACGCAGTATTTT

J: TRBJ2-3
size: .
D: TRBD2
V: TRBV27
CDR3: CASSLLQRGGRNTQYF
DNA: TGTGCCAGCAGTCTCCTCCAGCGGGGGGGCCGAAATACGCAGTATTTT

J: TRBJ1-5
size: .
D: .
V: TRBV18
CDR3: CASSPAGHSNQPQHF
DNA: TGTGCCAGCTCTCCGGCAGGACATAGCAATCAGCCCCAGCATTTT

J: TRBJ2-3
size: .
D: TRBD2
V: TRBV7-2
CDR3: CASSFLLAGGPDTQYF
DNA: TGTGCCAGCAGCTTCCTACTAGCGGGGGGGCCAGATACGCAGTATTTT

J: TRBJ1-5
size: .
D: .
V: TRBV19
CDR3: CASSLRGQPQHF
DNA: TGTGCCAGTAGCCTTAGAGGTCAGCCCCAGCATTTT

J: TRBJ1-2
size: .
D: TRBD1
V: TRBV5-4
CDR3: CASSPGQGRIYGYTF
DNA: TGTGCCAGCAGCCCCGGACAGGGACGAATCTATGGCTACACCTTC

J: TRBJ2-7
size: .
D: .
V: TRBV7-2
CDR3: CASSPAGLYEQYF
DNA: TGTGCCAGCAGCCCAGCAGGCCTCTACGAGCAGTACTTC

J: TRBJ1-4
size: .
D: .
V: TRBV3-1/TRBV3-2
CDR3: CASSQGLSATNEKLFF
DNA: TGTGCCAGCAGCCAAGGATTAAGCGCAACTAATGAAAAACTGTTTTTT

J: TRBJ2-3
size: .
D: .
V: TRBV7-2
CDR3: CASSLVGWGPADTQYF
DNA: TGTGCCAGCAGCCTAGTTGGGTGGGGGCCCGCAGATACGCAGTATTTT

J: TRBJ2-1
size: .
D: TRBD2
V: TRBV7-6
CDR3: CASSISGGPVLSNEQFF
DNA: TGTGCCAGCAGCATTAGCGGGGGCCCCGTTTTATCGAATGAGCAGTTCTTC

J: TRBJ2-3
size: .
D: .
V: TRBV6-5
CDR3: CASSPRDLTDTQYF
DNA: TGTGCCAGCAGTCCACGGGACTTGACAGATACGCAGTATTTT

J: TRBJ1-1
size: .
D: .
V: TRBV5-4
CDR3: CASSRRGGVTEAFF
DNA: TGTGCCAGCAGCCGGCGGGGCGGGGTCACTGAAGCTTTCTTT

J: TRBJ1-2
size: few
D: TRBD1
V: TRBV7-3
CDR3: CASSWTGGLGYGYTF
DNA: TGTGCCAGCAGCTGGACAGGGGGCTTAGGCTATGGCTACACCTTC

J: TRBJ1-1
size: few
D: .
V: TRBV7-8
CDR3: CASSLVALGHAMNTEAFF
DNA: TGTGCCAGCAGCTTAGTAGCTCTGGGACACGCCATGAACACTGAAGCTTTCTTT

J: TRBJ2-5
size: .
D: TRBD2
V: TRBV2
CDR3: CASSGLAEETQYF
DNA: TGTGCCAGCAGTGGACTAGCGGAAGAGACCCAGTACTTC

J: TRBJ2-3
size: .
D: TRBD2
V: TRBV27
CDR3: CASSEGGRATRTDTQYF
DNA: TGTGCCAGCAGTGAGGGTGGGAGGGCGACCCGCACAGATACGCAGTATTTT

J: TRBJ2-3
size: .
D: .
V: TRBV6-4
CDR3: CASSDGGAADTQYF
DNA: TGTGCCAGCAGTGACGGGGGGGCGGCAGATACGCAGTATTTT

J: TRBJ2-5
size: .
D: TRBD1
V: TRBV29-1
CDR3: CSAQGAGETQYF
DNA: TGCAGCGCCCAGGGGGCGGGAGAGACCCAGTACTTC

J: TRBJ2-5
size: .
D: .
V: TRBV9
CDR3: CASSVSGAFLETQYF
DNA: TGTGCCAGCAGCGTATCAGGGGCGTTCCTAGAGACCCAGTACTTC

J: TRBJ1-4
size: .
D: .
V: TRBV6-6
CDR3: CASSYPGQINEKLFF
DNA: TGTGCCAGCAGTTACCCAGGGCAGATTAATGAAAAACTGTTTTTT

J: TRBJ1-4
size: .
D: TRBD1
V: TRBV9
CDR3: CASSSSGGFEKLFF
DNA: TGTGCCAGCAGCTCATCAGGGGGTTTTGAAAAACTGTTTTTT

J: TRBJ1-1
size: .
D: .
V: TRBV7-9
CDR3: CASSLDTTATEAFF
DNA: TGTGCCAGCAGCTTAGACACCACCGCAACTGAAGCTTTCTTT

J: TRBJ1-1
size: .
D: TRBD1
V: TRBV18
CDR3: CASSQGQLNTEAFF
DNA: TGTGCCAGCTCACAGGGACAGTTGAACACTGAAGCTTTCTTT

J: TRBJ2-1
size: .
D: .
V: TRBV7-8
CDR3: CASSLEGGREQFF
DNA: TGTGCCAGCAGCTTAGAGGGAGGACGGGAGCAGTTCTTC

J: TRBJ2-5
size: once
D: TRBD2
V: TRBV5-4
CDR3: CASSVGGGAGETQYF
DNA: TGTGCCAGCAGCGTTGGCGGGGGGGCTGGAGAGACCCAGTACTTC

J: TRBJ2-3
size: .
D: .
V: TRBV5-6
CDR3: CASSFLRGASTDTQYF
DNA: TGTGCCAGCAGCTTCCTCAGGGGAGCTAGCACAGATACGCAGTATTTT

J: TRBJ2-5
size: .
D: TRBD2
V: TRBV5-4
CDR3: CASSLSGTEGETQYF
DNA: TGTGCCAGCAGCTTGAGCGGGACCGAGGGGGAGACCCAGTACTTC

J: TRBJ2-5
size: .
D: TRBD2
V: TRBV4-1
CDR3: CASSPQVAGGGETQYF
DNA: TGCGCCAGCAGCCCTCAGGTAGCGGGGGGAGGAGAGACCCAGTACTTC

J: TRBJ2-1
size: .
D: .
V: TRBV14
CDR3: CASSQAQGGEQFF
DNA: TGTGCCAGCAGCCAAGCACAGGGTGGTGAGCAGTTCTTC

J: TRBJ1-5
size: once
D: .
V: TRBV6-5
CDR3: CASSRRGGRSQPQHF
DNA: TGTGCCAGCAGCCGCCGTGGAGGGCGAAGTCAGCCCCAGCATTTT

J: TRBJ1-2
size: .
D: TRBD1
V: TRBV3-1/TRBV3-2
CDR3: CASSQVGRGPTHENYGYTF
DNA: TGTGCCAGCAGCCAAGTAGGCAGGGGGCCCACTCACGAAAACTATGGCTACACCTTC

J: TRBJ1-1
size: once
D: TRBD1
V: TRBV9
CDR3: CASSVAGTGGTEAFF
DNA: TGTGCCAGCAGCGTGGCCGGGACAGGGGGCACTGAAGCTTTCTTT

J: TRBJ1-1
size: many
D: .
V: TRBV4-1
CDR3: CASSQETALEAFF
DNA: TGCGCCAGCAGCCAAGAGACTGCCCTCGAAGCTTTCTTT

J: TRBJ1-5
size: .
D: TRBD1
V: TRBV7-2
CDR3: CASSLQGAGNQPQHF
DNA: TGTGCCAGCAGCCTACAGGGGGCTGGCAATCAGCCCCAGCATTTT

J: TRBJ2-1
size: .
D: TRBD2
V: TRBV10-3
CDR3: CAIRDLAGEGRSYNEQFF
DNA: TGTGCCATCAGGGACCTAGCGGGGGAGGGAAGGTCCTACAATGAGCAGTTCTTC

J: TRBJ1-3
size: .
D: TRBD1
V: TRBV5-1
CDR3: CASSLGWDSQTPSGNTIYF
DNA: TGCGCCAGCAGCTTGGGCTGGGACAGCCAGACACCCTCTGGAAACACCATATATTTT

J: TRBJ1-6
size: .
D: .
V: TRBV3-1/TRBV3-2
CDR3: CASTGLTNSPLHF
DNA: TGTGCCAGCACTGGACTGACTAATTCACCCCTCCACTTT

J: TRBJ2-7
size: .
D: .
V: TRBV21-1
CDR3: CASSRQDHYEQYF
DNA: TGTGCCAGCAGCAGACAGGACCACTACGAGCAGTACTTC